The clone carrying this T cell receptor (beta chain) showed up just once. Its specificity is unknown. The naive gate required viable CD3+CD4+ or CD3+CD8+ cells with CCR7+CD45RA+CD45RO-CD95-CD27+CD28+ phenotype. This specimen belongs to a study of T cells after posttransplantation cyclophosphamide. Points from the study as a whole: Recipient CMV seropositivity and CMV reactivation strongly tracked TRB clonality. Donor CD8+ memory clones often dominated recipient blood repertoires at later times.

The assay was immunoSEQ multiplex PCR, and TCRdb's table has in-frame clones only and misses some. The sample lists roughly 2,000 clones, 94% occurring once. The sample was naive CD8+ T cells sorted from PBMCs. The TCR sequence derives from a woman aged 60 to 75 in good health, CMV-negative, and a related stem cell transplant donor.

CDR3 sequence (DNA): TGTGCCGGAGAGAAGAGCTCCTATAATTCACCCCTCCACTTT. Residues: CAGEKSSYNSPLHF. The chain uses TRBV21-1 and TRBJ1-6. TRBV21-1 is recorded as a pseudogene. This CDR3 is built from 14 residues.